This T cell receptor beta chain was captured in a study of identical twins. Template switching added a universal primer site, and cDNA bore unique molecular identifiers. TCRdb reprocessed the 5' RACE reads with MiXCR, giving one entry per CDR3 protein. Of hundreds of thousands of distinct CDR3 sequences listed, over 12% were seen once; the top ten hold 7% to 9%. Every one of the donors was a healthy Caucasian. A remark on this clonotype: Its specificity is unknown.

The V gene's germline CDR1 is DFQATT and CDR2 SNEGSKA (reference sequence). Between the trimmed V and J ends, which lost 3 bases and 2 bases, there was a span of 12 bases. The length of the CDR3 is 14 residues. General study results and limits: Beta clonotypes that were abundant in cord blood contained fewer insertions, a pattern absent from memory repertoires. Zero-insertion analyses might be partly confounded by invariant T cells like MAIT and iNKT.

The sample comprised memory (CD45RO+) T cells sorted from blood. The rearrangement links TRBV20-1 to TRBJ2-3, with a weak D call TRBD2 (6 bases). This TCR came from a young woman in good health. The CDR3 here is CSASLLALTDTQYF. In DNA, the CDR3 is TGCAGTGCTAGCCTCCTAGCGCTCACAGATACGCAGTATTTT.